The clone carrying this T cell receptor beta chain appeared once. The data originate from a study of shared clonotypes between healthy human individuals. Study as a whole: Each donor had three CD4 naive, three CD4 memory, two CD8 naive and one CD8 memory plate.

Terminally differentiated effector memory CD45RA+ cells were excluded from the naive CD8 cells, which were CD45RO-negative and positively selected for CCR7. Participating donors were healthy, HIV-negative adults free of recent acute infections or vaccinations. V was clipped by 3 bases and J by 4 bases; unmatched bases: 4. The length of the CDR3 is 14 residues. The V gene's germline CDR1 is SGDLS and CDR2 YYNGEE. The data were produced by immunoSEQ multiplex PCR, yet TCRdb's version contains in-frame clones alone and is incomplete. The sample comprises around 2,000,000 clones, 85% to 95% of which are singletons, and around 1.7% rests with the top ten.

Material for sequencing was naive CD8+ T cells from PBMCs. The source of this sequence is a man between 18 and 29 years old in good health. Some clones in this sample may be carry-over from other donors' samples. The V and J genes are TRBV9 and TRBJ1-3, with TRBD1 matching over 7 bases. CDR3 DNA sequence: TGTGCCAGCAGCGACAGGGGCCAAGGAAACACCATATATTTT. This gives the protein CASSDRGQGNTIYF.